This TCR beta chain emerged from a study of blood T cell repertoires in COVID-19. In the study overall: The study drew acute and convalescent COVID-19 samples from the United States, Italy and Spain. Nucleic acid was either cDNA or gDNA, and it came from T cells, B-cell-depleted T cells, or PBMCs.

Trimming at V came to 3 bases and at J to 0 bases, leaving 8 bases not matched to a gene. The CDR3 is 16 amino acids. Germline V gene lookup returns CDR1 WSHSY and CDR2 SAAADI. Per the study methods: Estimates of nucleated cell counts were drawn from the amplification of reference gene primers. Data came from immunoSEQ multiplex PCR; TCRdb stores just in-frame clones and leaves some out. Clonal size and the V and J genes are those of that table, whereas D and trimming came from the DNA. This sample has more than 90,000 clones, with about 84% found just once. Sample: peripheral blood. The rearrangement joins TRBV10-2 to TRBJ2-7; 7 bases line up with TRBD2. The TCR sequence derives from a human donor in a cohort sampled during active COVID-19. As DNA, the CDR3 is TGCGCCAGCAGTGACCTCCTAGCGGTGAGCTCCTACGAGCAGTACTTC. Translating gives CASSDLLAVSSYEQYF.